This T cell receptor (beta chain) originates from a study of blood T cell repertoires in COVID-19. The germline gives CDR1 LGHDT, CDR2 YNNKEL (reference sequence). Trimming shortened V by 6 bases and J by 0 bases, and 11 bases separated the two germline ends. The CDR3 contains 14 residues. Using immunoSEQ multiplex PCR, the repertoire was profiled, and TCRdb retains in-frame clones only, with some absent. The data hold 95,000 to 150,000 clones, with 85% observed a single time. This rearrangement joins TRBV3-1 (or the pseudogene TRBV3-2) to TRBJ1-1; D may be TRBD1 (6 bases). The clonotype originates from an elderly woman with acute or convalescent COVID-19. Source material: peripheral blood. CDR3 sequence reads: CASRLGQMNTEAFF. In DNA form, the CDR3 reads TGTGCCAGCAGACTCGGACAGATGAACACTGAAGCTTTCTTT.